The clone carrying this T cell receptor (beta chain) was seen repeatedly, ten times or more. The antigen is undetermined. The authors made TCR beta libraries by quantitative 5'-RACE with molecular barcodes. TCRdb ran MiXCR on the 5' RACE reads and lists one entry per CDR3 protein. The sample lists approximately 220,000 distinct CDR3 sequences, approximately 24% occurring once. The V segment lost 5 bases and the J segment 4 bases; nucleotides outside the gene matches: 8. This CDR3 has 14 amino acids. Germline V gene data show CDR1 as DFQATT and CDR2 as SNEGSKA (reference sequence). The record originates from a study of CD8 T cells in ankylosing spondylitis. Study-level findings and limits: Ankylosing spondylitis blood appeared to carry a characteristic TCR beta motif of roughly eight highly homologous variants.

The TCR sequence derives from a male donor with ankylosing spondylitis or in good health (not recorded which). Sequenced: blood, either unsorted or a sorted T cell fraction (not recorded which). V and J are TRBV20-1 and TRBJ1-3, with 7 bases fitting TRBD1. This CDR3 is CSAGKGQSGNTIYF. For the CDR3, the DNA is TGCAGTGCTGGGAAGGGACAGTCCGGAAACACCATATATTTT.